Shown below are 4 T cell receptor beta chains from a single sample sequenced in a study of shared clonotypes between healthy human individuals. Produced via immunoSEQ multiplex PCR; TCRdb's table is partial and in-frame only. The sample includes some 2,500,000 clones, about 90% of them seen just once. The specimen sequenced was naive CD4+ T cells from PBMCs. Subset of the sample: CD45RA+ positively selected. The receptors come from a man aged 18 to 35 in good health. Some clones in this sample may be carry-over from other donors' samples.

The J gene is TRBJ2-1, the V gene TRBV18; D gene unclear. The V end lost 3 bases, the J end lost 8 bases, and 17 bases lay between the germline ends. The CDR3 is 15 amino acids. CDR1 KGHSH and CDR2 LQKENI come from the germline V gene. CDR3 DNA: TGTGCCAGCTCACCCAGTCAAGTACGAGAGGATGAGCAGTTCTTC. It yields the protein CASSPSQVREDEQFF.

This clone showed up just once. The chain uses TRBV2 and TRBJ2-7, with TRBD2 matching over 8 bases. V gave up 7 bases and J gave up 5 bases; unmatched junction bases: 10. The germline CDR1 and CDR2 sequences are SNHLY and FYNNEI. The CDR3 consists of 14 residues. CDR3 region: CASNIQGLAHEQYF. For the CDR3, the DNA is TGTGCCAGCAATATACAAGGACTAGCCCACGAGCAGTACTTC.

There are a few counts of this clone. The CDR3 spells CASTDRGQPNSGNTIYF. CDR3 nucleotide sequence: TGTGCCAGCACCGATCGAGGACAGCCCAACTCTGGAAACACCATATATTTT. The chain uses TRBV9 and TRBJ1-3, with D possibly TRBD1 on 6 matching bases. The CDR3 is 17 residues long. Germline CDR1 reads SGDLS; CDR2 reads YYNGEE. Trimming shortened V by 6 bases and J by 0 bases, and 19 bases separated the two germline ends.

CDR3 sequence (DNA): TGTGCCAGCTCACCAACGATAGTTCGGTTTGAGCAGTTCTTC. Its protein is CASSPTIVRFEQFF. The rearrangement links TRBV18 to TRBJ2-1, with D hard to call. V was pared by 2 bases and J by 9 bases, with 14 bases between. The CDR3 sequence is 14 residues long. Germline V gene lookup returns CDR1 KGHSH and CDR2 LQKENI.